A selection of T cell receptor beta chains follows, all from one sample in a study of neoadjuvant anti-PD-1 for oral cavity cancer. Profiled with immunoSEQ multiplex PCR; TCRdb holds only in-frame clones, not every one. The repertoire holds approximately 15,000 clones, with 35% to 40% as singletons. The material sequenced was tumor tissue, taken after nivolumab (anti-PD-1) treatment. The receptor set was obtained from a person aged 35-79 years with oral cavity squamous cell carcinoma. Each CDR3 is given with its conserved first and last residue. Each record gives: V gene, CDR3 protein.

v_gene: TRBV6-5; CDR3aa: CASTQTGAANQPQHF
v_gene: TRBV6-5; CDR3aa: CASRPGGGNTIYF
v_gene: TRBV7-8; CDR3aa: CASRRTEISGNTIYF
v_gene: TRBV15; CDR3aa: CATSREGVSYEQYF
v_gene: TRBV21-1; CDR3aa: CASSPNCF
v_gene: TRBV6-6; CDR3aa: CASSYSGAQETQYF
v_gene: TRBV5-8; CDR3aa: CASSLNGVQGETQYF
v_gene: TRBV9; CDR3aa: CASSVAGGGQGFGYTF
v_gene: TRBV11-3; CDR3aa: CASSLSSRNEQFF
v_gene: TRBV7-2; CDR3aa: CASSPRGGQSSYEQYF
v_gene: TRBV9; CDR3aa: CASSVGISGGQETQYF
v_gene: TRBV5-5; CDR3aa: CASSLGLGVDTEAFF
v_gene: TRBV5-6; CDR3aa: CASSLARGYGETQYF
v_gene: TRBV27; CDR3aa: CASSSQTGTGVNEQFF
v_gene: TRBV9; CDR3aa: CASSAGGLGDTQYF
v_gene: TRBV11-2; CDR3aa: CASSKDRGWSYGYTF
v_gene: TRBV6-1; CDR3aa: CASSEFGAGGSEKLFF
v_gene: TRBV5-3; CDR3aa: CASSFGQYNSPLHF
v_gene: TRBV5-1; CDR3aa: CASSLAPQGGTDTQYF
v_gene: TRBV5-1; CDR3aa: CASSGDTSYNEQFF
v_gene: TRBV10-3; CDR3aa: CAISESEGVKTQYF
v_gene: TRBV5-1; CDR3aa: CASSVELDEQFF
v_gene: TRBV30; CDR3aa: CAWSGVGYGYTF
v_gene: TRBV6-1; CDR3aa: CAIQDSSGNTIYF
v_gene: TRBV10-3; CDR3aa: CAISESLDLDTQYF